This T cell receptor beta chain derives from a study of control samples from healthy donors and cancer patients. The protocol was immunoSEQ multiplex PCR, while the TCRdb copy is restricted to in-frame clones and leaves out a portion. The table has over 30,000 clones, 70% to 90% seen once. The TCR comes from a woman in her forties with lung cancer. The sample taken for sequencing was PBMCs.

The CDR3, as DNA: TGTGCCAGTAGCCGGGACACAAATTCACCCCTCCACTTT. This gives the protein CASSRDTNSPLHF. The rearrangement joins TRBV19 to TRBJ1-6; tentative D call: TRBD1 (6 bases). The CDR3 has 13 amino acids. The V and J ends lost 6 bases and 7 bases respectively, with 10 bases between them. CDR1 is LNHDA, CDR2 SQIVND, per germline (reference sequence).